These T cell receptor beta chains were read from a single sample in a study of blood T cell repertoires in COVID-19. Sequencing was performed with immunoSEQ multiplex PCR; in TCRdb, only in-frame clones are kept and a portion is missing. This table has fewer than 300,000 clones, roughly nine tenths appearing once. Sequencing used peripheral blood. These receptors came from a woman between 25 and 40 years old with COVID-19, enrolled during active disease. Both conserved end residues are trimmed from each CDR3. A D gene is named only where the DNA matches it firmly.

d_call	v_call	cdr3_aa
TRBD1	TRBV2	ASRATLLGQINQPQH
-	TRBV29-1	SVMGGNTGELF
TRBD2	TRBV7-9	ASSRDYNTDTQY
-	TRBV6-5	ASSYYRESYNEQF
TRBD1	TRBV11-2	ASSLDGTGFDEQY
TRBD2	TRBV6-5	ASSYGTSGQETQY
-	TRBV4-1	ASSPRGGEQY
TRBD2	TRBV5-1	ASVLAGGLDTQY
-	TRBV5-1	ASSLGRTGRGNTIY
-	TRBV11-2	ASSRGWSGELF
-	TRBV3-1/TRBV3-2	ASSQDRRLRWTGELF
-	TRBV2	ASSPDGYSNQPQH
-	TRBV4-1	ASSHNRVYEQY
-	TRBV11-2	ASSAAGGLPTDTQY
-	TRBV10-1	ASSSGEDYEQY
-	TRBV11-2	ASSFPGEQY
-	TRBV5-4	ASGPNEQF
-	TRBV6-1	ASSETGRNEKLF
-	TRBV30	AAGVESTDTQY
TRBD1	TRBV28	ASMTGGTYGYT
TRBD1	TRBV5-1	ASRGTGNEQY
TRBD1	TRBV3-1/TRBV3-2	ASQQGNDGYT
TRBD1	TRBV5-1	ASSFLGQGSYNEQF
TRBD1	TRBV7-9	ASSPTTGGNEQF
-	TRBV29-1	SVEGRVTEAF
TRBD1	TRBV13	ASSFRGLGQETQY
TRBD1	TRBV6-5	ASSPGTGRPYEQY
-	TRBV19	ASNQQLGYGYT
TRBD1	TRBV9	ASSVDGTASFLGAKLF
TRBD1	TRBV14	ASSQDRVRDRYYGYT
TRBD2	TRBV27	ASSFRTSHEQF
TRBD1	TRBV27	ASSLGQWYGYT
TRBD2	TRBV4-1	ASSQGGTLTDTQY
TRBD1	TRBV5-1	ASSTGTGGDTQY
-	TRBV4-2	ASSQDSLLGQFSPLH
-	TRBV30	AWSVAGIEQY
-	TRBV11-2	ASSLGMSSYNEQF
-	TRBV29-1	SVEDEFRDGYT
TRBD1	TRBV18	ASSLGQVGTYEQY
-	TRBV15	ATREDTDTQY